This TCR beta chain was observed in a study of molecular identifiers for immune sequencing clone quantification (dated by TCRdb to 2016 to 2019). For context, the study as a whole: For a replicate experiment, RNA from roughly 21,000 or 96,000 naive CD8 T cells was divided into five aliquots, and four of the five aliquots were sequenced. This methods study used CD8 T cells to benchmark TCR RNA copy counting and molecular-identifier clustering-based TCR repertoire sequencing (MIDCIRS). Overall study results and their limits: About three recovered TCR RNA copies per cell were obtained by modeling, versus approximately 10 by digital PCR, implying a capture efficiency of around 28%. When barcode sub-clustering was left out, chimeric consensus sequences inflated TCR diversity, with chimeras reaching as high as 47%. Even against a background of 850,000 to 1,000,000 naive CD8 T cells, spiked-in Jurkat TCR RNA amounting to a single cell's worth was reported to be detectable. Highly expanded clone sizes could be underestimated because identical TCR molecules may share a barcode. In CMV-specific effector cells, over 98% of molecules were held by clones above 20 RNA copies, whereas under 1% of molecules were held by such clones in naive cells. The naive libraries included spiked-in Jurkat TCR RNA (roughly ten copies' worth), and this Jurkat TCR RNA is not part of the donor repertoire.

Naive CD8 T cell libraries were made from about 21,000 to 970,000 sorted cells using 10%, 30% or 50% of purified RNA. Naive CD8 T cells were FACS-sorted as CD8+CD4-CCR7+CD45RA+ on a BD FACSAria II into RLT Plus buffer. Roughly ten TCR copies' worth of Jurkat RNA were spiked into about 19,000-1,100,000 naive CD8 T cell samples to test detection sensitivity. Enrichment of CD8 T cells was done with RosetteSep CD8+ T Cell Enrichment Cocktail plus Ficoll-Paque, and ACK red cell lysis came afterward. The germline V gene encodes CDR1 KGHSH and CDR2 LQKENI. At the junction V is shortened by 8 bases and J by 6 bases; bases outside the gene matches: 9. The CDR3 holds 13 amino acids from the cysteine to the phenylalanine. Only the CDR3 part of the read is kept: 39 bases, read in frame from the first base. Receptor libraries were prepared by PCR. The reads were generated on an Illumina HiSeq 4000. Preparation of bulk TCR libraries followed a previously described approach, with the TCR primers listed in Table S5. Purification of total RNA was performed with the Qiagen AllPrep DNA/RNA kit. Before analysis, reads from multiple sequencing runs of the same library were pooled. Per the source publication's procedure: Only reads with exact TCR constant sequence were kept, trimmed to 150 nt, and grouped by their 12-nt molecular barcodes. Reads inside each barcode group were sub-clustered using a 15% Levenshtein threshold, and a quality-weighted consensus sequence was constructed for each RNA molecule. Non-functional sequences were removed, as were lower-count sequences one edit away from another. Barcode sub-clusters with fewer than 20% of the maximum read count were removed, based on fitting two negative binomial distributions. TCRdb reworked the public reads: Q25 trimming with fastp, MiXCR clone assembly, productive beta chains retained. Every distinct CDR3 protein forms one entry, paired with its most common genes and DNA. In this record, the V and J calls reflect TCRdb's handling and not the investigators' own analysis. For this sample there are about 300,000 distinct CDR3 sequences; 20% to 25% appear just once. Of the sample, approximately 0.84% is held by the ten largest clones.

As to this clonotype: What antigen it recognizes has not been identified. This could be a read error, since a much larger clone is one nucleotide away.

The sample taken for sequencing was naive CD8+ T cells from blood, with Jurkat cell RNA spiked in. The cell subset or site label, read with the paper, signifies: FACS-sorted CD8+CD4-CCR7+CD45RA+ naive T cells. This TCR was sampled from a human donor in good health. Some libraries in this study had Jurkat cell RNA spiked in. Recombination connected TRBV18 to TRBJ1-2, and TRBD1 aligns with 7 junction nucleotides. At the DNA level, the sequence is TGTGCCAGCCCCTCCCCACAGGGGCATGGCTACACCTTC. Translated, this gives CASPSPQGHGYTF.